The 16 T cell receptor beta chains listed next were all sequenced from one sample in a study of long-term antiretroviral therapy in people with HIV. Researchers ran immunoSEQ v3.0 at survey level. TCRdb's table, derived via immunoSEQ multiplex PCR, lists solely in-frame clones and lacks some. Of about 30,000 clones in the sample, approximately 90% were seen once. Here the sequenced sample was unsorted PBMCs, taken more than 5 years after starting antiretroviral therapy. These receptors were obtained from a woman between 40 and 50 years old with HIV.

The chain couples TRBV19 to TRBJ1-2, with 11 bases aligning to TRBD1. Trimming at V came to 11 bases and at J to 3 bases, leaving 14 bases not matched to a gene. The CDR3 contains 16 residues. Germline V gives CDR1 LNHDA, CDR2 SQIVND (reference sequence). The CDR3 loop reads CASARGQGVLDYGYTF. CDR3 nucleotide sequence: TGTGCCTCGGCCCGGGGACAGGGGGTATTGGACTATGGCTACACCTTC. The whole variable domain, filled in from reference TRBV19 and TRBJ1-2, reads DGGITQSPKYLFRKEGQNVTLSCEQNLNHDAMYWYRQDPGQGLRLIYYSQIVNDFQKGDIAEGYSVSREKKESFPLTVTSAQKNPTAFYLCASARGQGVLDYGYTFGSGTRLTVV.

The rearrangement joins TRBV6-1 to TRBJ1-5; 10 bases align to TRBD1. The germline gives CDR1 MNHNS, CDR2 SASEGT. After removal of 7 bases from V and 3 bases from J, the junction contained 3 bases not matched to a gene. CDR3 length: 14 residues. CDR3 coding DNA: TGTGCCAGCACGGGGACAGGGGTCAATCAGCCCCAGCATTTT. Its protein product is CASTGTGVNQPQHF.

This sequence joins TRBV29-1 and TRBJ1-2; TRBD1 matches 9 bases. Germline V CDR1 and CDR2: SQVTM, ANQGSEA. The CDR3 is 14 amino acids. V gave up 7 bases and J gave up 3 bases; unmatched junction bases: 9. Written as DNA, the CDR3 is TGCAGCGCAAAAAACCGACAGGGGGACTATGGCTACACCTTC. Amino acid sequence: CSAKNRQGDYGYTF.

The CDR3 DNA reads TGTGCCACCAGCAGAGTAGGGGGCACCTATGGCTACACCTTC. The encoded protein is CATSRVGGTYGYTF. The J gene is TRBJ1-2, the V gene TRBV15; 7 bases agree with TRBD1. Germline V CDR1 and CDR2: LNHNV, YYDKDF (reference sequence). This CDR3 contains 14 residues. Trimming removed 1 base from V and 4 bases from J; junction bases left unmatched: 3.

The chain recombines TRBV6-1 with TRBJ1-5, with D hard to call. Germline CDR1 is MNHNS and CDR2 is SASEGT. With 1 base removed from V and 5 bases from J, the gap between germline ends came to 9 bases. The CDR3 totals 14 residues. CDR3 DNA: TGTGCCAGCAGTGAAGGCAGTTCTTATCAGCCCCAGCATTTT. Amino acid sequence: CASSEGSSYQPQHF.

The sample holds one count of this clone. This chain uses TRBV6-6 with TRBJ1-5; D gene uncertain. Trimming pared 5 bases from V and 4 bases from J, leaving 12 bases between. Looked up from germline, CDR1 is MNHNY and CDR2 is SVGAGI (reference sequence). This CDR3 comprises 14 residues. The CDR3 DNA reads as TGTGCCAGCAGTCACCGGGAGAAGAATCAGCCCCAGCATTTT. Amino acid sequence: CASSHREKNQPQHF.

The V call is TRBV30, the J call TRBJ1-1; no clear D. With 0 bases removed from V and 2 bases from J, the gap between germline ends came to 7 bases. The germline V gene encodes CDR1 GTSNPN and CDR2 SVGIG (reference sequence). The CDR3 covers 13 residues. CDR3 sequence: CAWSVHVNTEAFF. CDR3 coding DNA: TGTGCCTGGAGTGTACACGTTAACACTGAAGCTTTCTTT.

This clone has only a few counts. The V call is TRBV11-2, the J call TRBJ2-3, with D maybe TRBD2 (6 bases). Germline values: CDR1 SGHAT, CDR2 FQNNGV. The V gene lost 0 bases and the J gene lost 4 bases, with 17 bases spanning the gap. The length of the CDR3 is 17 residues. This CDR3 is CASSLDSGTLGADTQYF. For the CDR3, the DNA is TGTGCCAGCAGCTTAGACTCCGGGACTCTAGGGGCAGATACGCAGTATTTT.

J is TRBJ2-1 and V is TRBV27, with TRBD2 identical over 7 bases. V gave up 3 bases and J gave up 0 bases; unmatched junction bases: 5. Germline CDR1 and CDR2: MNHEY and SMNVEV (reference sequence). The CDR3 loop spans 16 amino acids. The CDR3 region has the DNA TGTGCCAGCAGTTTGAGTGGCGGGAGCTCCTACAATGAGCAGTTCTTC. Amino acids: CASSLSGGSSYNEQFF.

This clone appeared once. The rearrangement links TRBV15 to TRBJ2-5, with D maybe TRBD1 (6 bases). This CDR3 spans 17 amino acids. The V gene lost 2 bases and the J gene lost 2 bases, with 18 bases spanning the gap. CDR1 and CDR2 (germline): LNHNV, YYDKDF (reference sequence). The CDR3 here is CATSRLTGLLGQETQYF. The CDR3 nucleotides read TGTGCCACCAGCAGATTGACAGGTCTTTTGGGGCAAGAGACCCAGTACTTC.

The V gene is TRBV25-1, the J gene TRBJ1-1, with a possible D match to TRBD1 (5 bases). CDR3 length: 17 residues. From germline, CDR1 is MGHDK and CDR2 SYGVNS. V dropped 6 bases and J dropped 3 bases, with 23 bases sitting between them. The CDR3 loop reads CASRGYGGPMGYTEAFF. CDR3 in DNA: TGTGCCAGCAGGGGGTATGGGGGTCCCATGGGGTACACTGAAGCTTTCTTT. Full variable domain (missing parts from reference TRBV25-1 and TRBJ1-1): EADIYQTPRYLVIGTGKKITLECSQTMGHDKMYWYQQDPGMELHLIHYSYGVNSTEKGDLSSESTVSRIRTEHFPLTLESARPSHTSQYLCASRGYGGPMGYTEAFFGQGTRLTVV.

The chain carries TRBV19 and TRBJ2-7; TRBD2 matches at 13 bases. Germline assignment: CDR1 LNHDA and CDR2 SQIVND (reference sequence). V dropped 5 bases and J dropped 3; count of bases not matched to a gene: 7. CDR3 length: 16 residues. The CDR3 DNA reads as TGTGCCAGTAGTCAAGGACTAGCGGGGGCGATCTACGAGCAGTACTTC. It specifies CASSQGLAGAIYEQYF.

Here the CDR3 reads CASSYRDRPQHF. As DNA, the CDR3 is TGTGCCAGCAGTTACCGGGACAGGCCCCAGCATTTT. This rearrangement joins TRBV6-6 to TRBJ1-5; 7 nucleotides agree with TRBD1. Unmatched junction bases numbered 1, after V lost 2 bases and J lost 9 bases. The CDR3 is 12 amino acids. Germline assignment: CDR1 MNHNY and CDR2 SVGAGI (reference sequence).

This chain connects TRBV9 to TRBJ2-5; the D is unclear. V was cut by 4 bases and J by 2 bases, with 12 bases left in between. There are 14 residues in the CDR3. Germline loops: CDR1 SGDLS, CDR2 YYNGEE. The CDR3 DNA sequence: TGTGCCAGCAGCCCTACGACAAGACAAGAGACCCAGTACTTC. It codes for CASSPTTRQETQYF.

The CDR3 region has the DNA TGTGCCTGGGCGGGACAGTACAATGAGCAGTTCTTC. This translates into CAWAGQYNEQFF. The genes are TRBV30 and TRBJ2-1, with a possible D match to TRBD1 (7 bases). This CDR3 spans 12 amino acids. Trimming pared 5 bases from V and 4 bases from J, leaving 9 bases between. Germline assignment: CDR1 GTSNPN and CDR2 SVGIG (reference sequence).

The chain carries TRBV9 and TRBJ2-1; TRBD1 or TRBD2 may be the D gene (5 bases each). Germline assignment: CDR1 SGDLS and CDR2 YYNGEE. Trimming removed 0 bases from V and 3 bases from J, with 10 bases in between. The CDR3 runs 15 residues. CDR3 in amino acids: CASSVDGAHYNEQFF. The DNA of the CDR3 is TGTGCCAGCAGCGTAGACGGGGCCCACTACAATGAGCAGTTCTTC.